The 12 T cell receptor beta chains presented below share a single source sample, sequenced in a study of blood T cells in healthy people across ages. The use of a sample-barcoded 5' primer and a J-beta primer mix characterized a second PCR of about 7 to 12 cycles. TCRdb independently ran MiXCR on the 5' RACE reads; one entry per CDR3 protein. The sample holds under 850,000 distinct CDR3 sequences, around 36% seen once. The sequenced sample was blood. These receptors all stem from a man aged 18 to 29 in good health.

This clonotype has just a few counts. The chain couples TRBV7-6 to TRBJ2-7; 8 bases line up with TRBD1. The ends lost 5 bases at V and 7 bases at J; junction bases unmatched: 10. This CDR3 has 14 residues. The germline V gene has CDR1 SGHVS and CDR2 FNYEAQ. The CDR3, as DNA: TGTGCCAGCAGCGCTCGGACAGGGTCGCGAGAGCAGTACTTC. Its translation is CASSARTGSREQYF.

This chain links TRBV6-5 with TRBJ2-7; no definite D call. Germline V gene data show CDR1 as MNHEY and CDR2 as SVGAGI. The CDR3 is 11 residues long. Deletions cut 5 bases from V and 7 bases from J, with 9 bases between. The CDR3 DNA is TGTGCCAGCAGTCAACACAATGAGCAGTACTTC. Protein product: CASSQHNEQYF.

This chain connects TRBV28 to TRBJ2-3, with TRBD1 matching 7 bases. J lost 0 bases, V lost 10 bases, and 7 bases had no gene match. The length of the CDR3 is 14 residues. CDR1 and CDR2 from the germline V gene are MDHEN and SYDVKM. CDR3 DNA: TGTGCCACCTCCGGGACAGCTAGCACAGATACGCAGTATTTT. Protein product: CATSGTASTDTQYF.

This clonotype was counted a few times. V usage is TRBV4-3 and J usage is TRBJ2-5; 9 bases fit TRBD1. After removal of 1 base from V and 11 bases from J, the junction contained 8 bases not matched to a gene. CDR1 and CDR2 from the germline V gene are LGHNA and YSLEER. The CDR3 contains 14 residues. CDR3 DNA: TGCGCCAGCAGCCAAGGGGACAGGGACAATGAGCAGTACTTC. Translated, it gives CASSQGDRDNEQYF.

The sample holds a few counts of this clonotype. The chain uses TRBV7-9 and TRBJ1-1; no clear D. Per the germline V gene, CDR1 is SEHNR and CDR2 is FQNEAQ (reference sequence). V gave up 5 bases and J gave up 3 bases, with 13 bases separating them. The CDR3 runs 14 residues. The CDR3, as DNA: TGTGCCAGCAGCCCACATAATGTCGACACTGAAGCTTTCTTT. Translating it yields CASSPHNVDTEAFF.

This clonotype appeared a few times. The chain is built from TRBV20-1 and TRBJ1-2, with 9 bases that match TRBD1. V lost 3 bases and J lost 4; bases outside the gene matches: 9. CDR1 is DFQATT, CDR2 SNEGSKA, per germline (reference sequence). CDR3 length: 15 residues. The CDR3 protein is CSARDRGQASYGYTF. The DNA of the CDR3 is TGCAGTGCTAGGGACAGGGGACAGGCGTCCTATGGCTACACCTTC.

This clonotype was observed a single time. A clone one base away is much larger, so this may be a read error. V gene TRBV15 combines with J gene TRBJ2-5; no clear D. CDR3 length equals 11 residues. V lost 0 bases and J lost 7, with 3 bases in between. CDR1 and CDR2 (germline): LNHNV, YYDKDF (reference sequence). CDR3 nucleotide sequence: TGTGCCACCAGCAGAGAAGGGACCCAGTACTTC. Its protein product is CATSREGTQYF.

V and J are TRBV19 and TRBJ2-1, with a possible D match to TRBD2 (5 bases). Germline V gene data show CDR1 as LNHDA and CDR2 as SQIVND (reference sequence). Trimming shortened V by 6 bases and J by 6 bases, and 15 bases separated the two germline ends. This CDR3 region has 14 residues. The CDR3 DNA is TGTGCCAGTAGCCCCGGACTGTCTCGCAATGAGCAGTTCTTC. Protein: CASSPGLSRNEQFF.

The chain employs TRBV6-2 or TRBV6-3 and TRBJ1-4; D possibly corresponds to TRBD1 (6 bases). Trimming took off 6 bases at V and 5 bases at J, with 16 bases between the two ends. CDR3 length equals 15 residues. CDR1 and CDR2 from the germline V gene are MNHEY and SVGEGT. CDR3 region: CASRPHQGLNEKLFF. The CDR3 region has the DNA TGTGCCAGCAGACCCCACCAGGGGTTGAATGAAAAACTGTTTTTT.

This clonotype was counted at least ten times. V gene TRBV20-1 combines with J gene TRBJ2-7; 9 nucleotides match TRBD1. The germline gives CDR1 DFQATT, CDR2 SNEGSKA (reference sequence). The CDR3 contains 16 residues. V lost 2 bases, J lost 0 bases, and 8 bases stayed unmatched. DNA for the CDR3: TGCAGTGCTAGAATCCAGACAGGGGGTTTCTCCTACGAGCAGTACTTC. Its translation: CSARIQTGGFSYEQYF.

In its sample, this clonotype was seen a few times. This rearrangement joins TRBV12-3 or TRBV12-4 to TRBJ1-1; D may be TRBD1 (5 bases). The CDR3 covers 17 residues. V lost 5 bases and J 2 bases, leaving 21 bases between the germline ends. CDR3 nucleotides: TGTGCCAGCAGTGCCGGGACTTGGCTTACGGCTAACACTGAAGCTTTCTTT. This translates into CASSAGTWLTANTEAFF.

This clonotype was counted a few times. The rearrangement links TRBV20-1 to TRBJ2-1, with 8 bases that match TRBD2. V lost 0 bases and J lost 3; bases outside the gene matches: 7. Germline V CDR1 and CDR2: DFQATT, SNEGSKA (reference sequence). The CDR3 is 16 amino acids. The CDR3 DNA reads as TGCAGTGCTAGAGACCTCAGCGGGAGCGGCTACAATGAGCAGTTCTTC. Translating gives CSARDLSGSGYNEQFF.